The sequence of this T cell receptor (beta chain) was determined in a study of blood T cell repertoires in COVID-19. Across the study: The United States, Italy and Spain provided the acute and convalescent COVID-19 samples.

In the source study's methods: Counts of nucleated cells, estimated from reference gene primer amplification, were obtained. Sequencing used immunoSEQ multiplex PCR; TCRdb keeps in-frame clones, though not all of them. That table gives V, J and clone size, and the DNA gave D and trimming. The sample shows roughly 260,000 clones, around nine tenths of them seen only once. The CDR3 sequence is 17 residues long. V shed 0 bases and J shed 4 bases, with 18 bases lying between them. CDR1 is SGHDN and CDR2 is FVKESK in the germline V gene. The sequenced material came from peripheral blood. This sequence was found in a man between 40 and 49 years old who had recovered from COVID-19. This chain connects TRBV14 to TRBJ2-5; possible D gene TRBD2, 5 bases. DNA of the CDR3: TGTGCCAGCAGCCAAGATCTTAGGAGCGGTCGCGGAGAGACCCAGTACTTC. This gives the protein CASSQDLRSGRGETQYF. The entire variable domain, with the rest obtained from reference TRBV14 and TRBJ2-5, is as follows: EAGVTQFPSHSVIEKGQTVTLRCDPISGHDNLYWYRRVMGKEIKFLLHFVKESKQDESGMPNNRFLAERTGGTYSTLKVQPAELEDSGVYFCASSQDLRSGRGETQYFGPGTRLLVL.